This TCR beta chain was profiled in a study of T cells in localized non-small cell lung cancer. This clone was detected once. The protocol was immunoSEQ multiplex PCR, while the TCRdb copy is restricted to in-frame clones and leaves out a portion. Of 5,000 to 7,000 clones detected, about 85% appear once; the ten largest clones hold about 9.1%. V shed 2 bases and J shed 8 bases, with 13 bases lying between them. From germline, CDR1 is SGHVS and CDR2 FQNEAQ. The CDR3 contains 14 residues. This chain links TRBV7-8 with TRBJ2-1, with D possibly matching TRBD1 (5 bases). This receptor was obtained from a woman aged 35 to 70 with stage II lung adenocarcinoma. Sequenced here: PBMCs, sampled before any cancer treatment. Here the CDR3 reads CASSLKRKGDEQFF. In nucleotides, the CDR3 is TGTGCCAGCAGCTTAAAGCGTAAAGGGGATGAGCAGTTCTTC.